These 20 T cell receptor beta chains share one sample of origin, sequenced in a study of blood T cell repertoires in COVID-19. TCRdb's table, derived via immunoSEQ multiplex PCR, lists solely in-frame clones and lacks some. The sample has 60,000 to 65,000 clones; about 93% are singletons. The sequenced material came from peripheral blood. The receptors shown here come from a woman at least 80 years old with active COVID-19.

This chain joins TRBV5-4 and TRBJ2-3; 7 positions agree with TRBD1. This CDR3 comprises 15 residues. CDR1 and CDR2 from the germline V gene are SGHNT and YYREEE (reference sequence). Trimming took 3 bases from V and 4 from J; bases not matched to a gene: 8. In DNA, the CDR3 is TGTGCCAGCAGCTCAACAGGGGTTAGTGCAGATACGCAGTATTTT. It specifies CASSSTGVSADTQYF.

The chain's CDR3 is CASRPRGLAGAHNEQFF. The CDR3 DNA reads as TGTGCCAGCAGGCCGAGGGGTCTAGCGGGAGCCCACAATGAGCAGTTCTTC. This chain connects TRBV28 to TRBJ2-1; TRBD2 matches 10 bases. The germline V gene has CDR1 MDHEN and CDR2 SYDVKM. V dropped 6 bases and J dropped 5; count of bases not matched to a gene: 13. This CDR3 is 17 amino acids long.

The V and J genes are TRBV19 and TRBJ1-1; 12 bases are a match to TRBD1. The germline V gene encodes CDR1 LNHDA and CDR2 SQIVND (reference sequence). V lost 3 bases, J lost 5 bases, and 10 bases stayed unmatched. The CDR3 length is 17 residues. This CDR3 is CASSIVRDRGRGTEAFF. DNA of the CDR3: TGTGCCAGTAGTATCGTACGGGACAGGGGGCGCGGTACTGAAGCTTTCTTT.

The chain combines TRBV12-3 or TRBV12-4 with TRBJ2-7; no clear D. V dropped 6 bases and J dropped 3 bases, with 12 bases sitting between them. CDR3 length equals 13 residues. As DNA, the CDR3 is TGTGCCAGCAGGCAGGATTCGATCTACGAGCAGTACTTC. Its translation: CASRQDSIYEQYF.

V and J are TRBV3-1 (or the pseudogene TRBV3-2) and TRBJ2-5; TRBD2 aligns across 10 bases. The germline V gene encodes CDR1 LGHDT and CDR2 YNNKEL (reference sequence). The length of the CDR3 is 16 residues. After removal of 0 bases from V and 4 bases from J, the junction contained 5 bases not matched to a gene. The chain's CDR3 is CASSQDGSSGGETQYF. The CDR3 nucleotides are TGTGCCAGCAGCCAAGATGGGTCTAGCGGGGGAGAGACCCAGTACTTC.

V and J are TRBV2 and TRBJ2-1; 9 bases map to TRBD2. CDR1 is SNHLY, CDR2 FYNNEI, per germline. The CDR3 sequence is 13 residues long. V lost 7 bases to trimming and J lost 8 bases; unmatched junction nucleotides: 6. The CDR3 sequence: CASKLAGSDEQFF. The CDR3 DNA is TGTGCCAGCAAGCTAGCGGGAAGCGATGAGCAGTTCTTC.

The chain uses TRBV2 and TRBJ2-2; the match to TRBD2 covers 11 bases. The CDR3 is made up of 15 amino acids. Germline V gives CDR1 SNHLY, CDR2 FYNNEI. Trimming cost V 6 bases and J 5 bases; bases outside gene matches: 5. CDR3 sequence (DNA): TGTGCCAGCAGGGCACCTAGCGGGGGGACCGGGGAGCTGTTTTTT. Translated: CASRAPSGGTGELFF.

The chain couples TRBV19 to TRBJ1-6; 7 bases line up with TRBD1. Germline CDR1 LNHDA, CDR2 SQIVND (reference sequence). The CDR3 sequence is 13 residues long. Trimming took 5 bases from V and 9 from J; bases not matched to a gene: 4. CDR3 coding DNA: TGTGCCAGTAGTGGGCAGGGGGTTTCACCCCTCCACTTT. Residues: CASSGQGVSPLHF. The whole variable domain, remainder taken from reference TRBV19 and TRBJ1-6, is DGGITQSPKYLFRKEGQNVTLSCEQNLNHDAMYWYRQDPGQGLRLIYYSQIVNDFQKGDIAEGYSVSREKKESFPLTVTSAQKNPTAFYLCASSGQGVSPLHFGNGTRLTVT.

The rearrangement links TRBV30 to TRBJ2-5; 9 nucleotides align to TRBD2. The germline V gene encodes CDR1 GTSNPN and CDR2 SVGIG (reference sequence). V shed 0 bases, J shed 4 bases, and the junction held 3 bases outside the gene matches. The CDR3 extends over 14 amino acids. CDR3 DNA: TGTGCCTGGAGTGTACAACTAGCGGGAGAGACCCAGTACTTC. It specifies CAWSVQLAGETQYF.

The chain has TRBV18 and TRBJ1-1, with TRBD1 matching over 7 bases. Germline values: CDR1 KGHSH, CDR2 LQKENI. The V and J ends lost 3 bases and 3 bases, in that order; junction bases with no gene match: 7. The CDR3 is made up of 15 amino acids. The CDR3 nucleotides read TGTGCCAGCTCACCCCTGACAGGGTCGGACACTGAAGCTTTCTTT. It yields the protein CASSPLTGSDTEAFF. Together with reference TRBV18 and TRBJ1-1, the CDR3 gives the full variable domain: NAGVMQNPRHLVRRRGQEARLRCSPMKGHSHVYWYRQLPEEGLKFMVYLQKENIIDESGMPKERFSAEFPKEGPSILRIQQVVRGDSAAYFCASSPLTGSDTEAFFGQGTRLTVV.

The chain is built from TRBV6-5 and TRBJ1-1; a possible D gene is TRBD1 (5 bases). The germline V gene encodes CDR1 MNHEY and CDR2 SVGAGI. The CDR3 covers 14 residues. V was pared by 8 bases and J by 4 bases, with 17 bases between. The CDR3 region has the DNA TGTGCCAGCCAAATATCCACGGGACTCACTGAAGCTTTCTTT. Protein: CASQISTGLTEAFF.

In DNA, the CDR3 is TGTGCCAGCAGCGGGGCTAGCGAGTACAATGAGCAGTTCTTC. Amino acids: CASSGASEYNEQFF. The J gene is TRBJ2-1, the V gene TRBV7-9; D is perhaps TRBD2 (6 bases). From germline, CDR1 is SEHNR and CDR2 FQNEAQ (reference sequence). The CDR3 has 14 amino acids. V lost 5 bases to trimming and J lost 4 bases, with 12 bases between them.

This chain uses TRBV2 with TRBJ2-2; tentatively, D is TRBD1 (5 bases). The CDR3 loop spans 14 amino acids. V was shortened by 7 bases and J by 2 bases, with 11 bases between the two germline ends. Germline CDR1 SNHLY, CDR2 FYNNEI. The CDR3 loop is CASKPDSNTGELFF. CDR3 coding DNA: TGTGCCAGCAAGCCCGACAGTAACACCGGGGAGCTGTTTTTT.

The rearrangement links TRBV4-1 to TRBJ2-1; a possible D gene is TRBD2 (5 bases). Per germline, CDR1 MGHRA and CDR2 YSYEKL. V dropped 0 bases and J dropped 1 base, with 7 bases sitting between them. The CDR3 sequence is 15 residues long. In nucleotides, the CDR3 is TGCGCCAGCAGCCAAGAAACGGGGTCCTACAATGAGCAGTTCTTC. Its translation is CASSQETGSYNEQFF.

This chain links TRBV2 with TRBJ2-2, with 7 bases that match TRBD2. The ends lost 6 bases at V and 0 bases at J; junction bases unmatched: 4. The CDR3 loop spans 15 amino acids. Looked up from germline, CDR1 is SNHLY and CDR2 is FYNNEI. CDR3 loop: CASSLAASNTGELFF. The CDR3 DNA reads TGTGCCAGCAGCCTAGCGGCCTCGAACACCGGGGAGCTGTTTTTT.

V is TRBV19 and J is TRBJ1-5, with D perhaps TRBD1 (6 bases). The germline V gene has CDR1 LNHDA and CDR2 SQIVND (reference sequence). V shed 3 bases and J shed 6 bases, with 18 bases lying between them. CDR3 length: 16 residues. The CDR3 nucleotides read TGTGCCAGTAGTATCGGCGGGGGCACGGGTAGTCAGCCCCAGCATTTT. This sequence encodes CASSIGGGTGSQPQHF.

The chain joins TRBV6-2 or TRBV6-3 to TRBJ2-7; D is unclear. Trimming left V 2 bases short and J 1 base short, with 6 bases between. CDR3 length equals 13 residues. Germline V gives CDR1 MNHEY, CDR2 SVGEGT. CDR3 protein: CASSYSRSYEQYF. The CDR3 nucleotides are TGTGCCAGCAGTTACAGTCGGTCCTACGAGCAGTACTTC.

The chain is built from TRBV30 and TRBJ2-1; possibly TRBD2 for D (6 bases). V was clipped by 0 bases and J by 2 bases, with 11 bases between them. The CDR3 totals 15 residues. CDR1 and CDR2 from the germline V gene are GTSNPN and SVGIG (reference sequence). The CDR3 coding sequence is TGTGCCTGGAGTGTGGGGGGAAGCCCCTACAATGAGCAGTTCTTC. The encoded protein is CAWSVGGSPYNEQFF.

The J gene is TRBJ2-4, the V gene TRBV18; no clear D gene. Germline CDR1 KGHSH, CDR2 LQKENI. V was cut by 4 bases and J by 4 bases, with 17 bases left in between. The CDR3 extends over 16 amino acids. This chain's CDR3 is CASSHQAPSPKNIQYF. CDR3 nucleotide sequence: TGTGCCAGCTCACACCAAGCGCCTAGTCCTAAAAACATTCAGTACTTC.

This clone has a single count. The V gene is TRBV29-1, the J gene TRBJ2-1, with D possibly matching TRBD1 (6 bases). The CDR3 is 13 amino acids. V was pared by 7 bases and J by 7 bases, with 17 bases between. Germline assignment: CDR1 SQVTM and CDR2 ANQGSEA. This CDR3 reads CSAGQSKGNEQFF. As DNA, the CDR3 is TGCAGCGCCGGACAGTCAAAAGGAAATGAGCAGTTCTTC.